This T cell receptor (beta chain) was recovered during a study of T cells in Graves' hyperthyroidism and ophthalmopathy. Trimming stripped 1 base from V and 2 bases from J, with 8 bases between. This CDR3 region has 14 residues. Diagnoses used clinical symptoms, serum thyroxine and TRAb, thyroid ultrasound and orbital computed tomography. Amplified TCR beta CDR3 regions derived from RNA transcripts. HTBI primers drove first-round RT-PCR of the TCR CDR3. TCRdb redid the calling of the multiplex PCR reads with MiXCR, one entry per CDR3 protein. Here the sample spans 40,000 to 55,000 distinct CDR3 sequences, 45% to 50% being singletons. Ten or more counts support this clonotype.

This clonotype was sampled from a woman aged 45-65 years with Graves' hyperthyroidism. The chain employs TRBV12-3 or TRBV12-4 and TRBJ1-1; D uncertain. Sequenced input: peripheral blood or thyroid tissue (not recorded which). The CDR3 DNA reads TGTGCCAGCAGTTTAGGAGTGGCTAACACTGAAGCTTTCTTT. It codes for CASSLGVANTEAFF.